The rows below give T cell receptor beta chains drawn from one sample of a study of cytomegalovirus exposure and HLA in healthy donors. Assay used: immunoSEQ multiplex PCR; TCRdb lists only in-frame clones, some missing. The sample consists of more than 95,000 clones, 9.5% of them appearing once. The sample consisted of PBMCs. Source of these receptors: a man aged 25-40 years in good health and CMV-seronegative. CDR3s include the opening cysteine and the closing phenylalanine or tryptophan. Fields, in order: clone size, D gene, V gene, J gene, CDR3 protein, CDR3 DNA. D genes are given only for firm matches. Expanded clones are given a class, and other clones once, few, many or no size at all.

few	.	TRBV4-1	TRBJ1-2	CASSRAMGQDYGYTF	TGCGCCAGCAGCCGAGCCATGGGGCAGGACTATGGCTACACCTTC
.	.	TRBV19	TRBJ2-5	CASSQYQETQYF	TGTGCCAGTAGTCAGTACCAAGAGACCCAGTACTTC
few	TRBD2	TRBV29-1	TRBJ2-3	CSVDRGGLAGFF	TGCAGCGTAGATCGCGGGGGACTAGCGGGCTTCTTT
few	.	TRBV6-1	TRBJ1-1	CASKAGTHTEAFF	TGTGCCAGCAAAGCCGGGACACACACTGAAGCTTTCTTT
.	.	TRBV19	TRBJ1-5	CASSINRNQPQHF	TGTGCCAGTAGTATAAACAGGAATCAGCCCCAGCATTTT
few	TRBD1	TRBV4-3	TRBJ2-7	CASSHGQGATYEQYF	TGCGCCAGCAGCCACGGACAGGGGGCGACCTACGAGCAGTACTTC
few	.	TRBV30	TRBJ2-7	CAWSVLGREHEQYF	TGTGCCTGGAGTGTACTGGGCAGGGAACACGAGCAGTACTTC
.	.	TRBV7-2	TRBJ2-2	CASSLKGLVGGTGELFF	TGTGCCAGCAGCTTAAAAGGCCTCGTGGGAGGCACCGGGGAGCTGTTTTTT
.	TRBD1	TRBV19	TRBJ2-7	CASTPRDSAEQYF	TGTGCCAGTACCCCGAGGGACAGTGCCGAGCAGTACTTC
.	.	TRBV18	TRBJ1-1	CASSRRESGESEAFF	TGTGCCAGCTCTCGACGTGAGAGTGGGGAGTCTGAAGCTTTCTTT
.	.	TRBV29-1	TRBJ2-1	CSVEDQRGDEQFF	TGCAGCGTTGAAGATCAAAGGGGCGATGAGCAGTTCTTC
.	TRBD1	TRBV6-5	TRBJ2-2	CASRPGQLNTGELFF	TGTGCCAGCAGACCGGGACAGCTGAACACCGGGGAGCTGTTTTTT
.	TRBD1	TRBV2	TRBJ1-2	CASSDLLGGAGYGYTF	TGTGCCAGCAGTGACTTGCTAGGGGGCGCCGGGTATGGCTACACCTTC
few	.	TRBV9	TRBJ2-7	CASSVGPSSSYEQYF	TGTGCCAGCAGCGTAGGACCTAGCTCCTCCTACGAGCAGTACTTC
.	.	TRBV18	TRBJ1-1	CASSPIGGTEAFF	TGTGCCAGCTCACCGATCGGTGGTACTGAAGCTTTCTTT
.	.	TRBV5-6	TRBJ2-7	CASSHRNRYEQYF	TGTGCCAGCAGCCACAGGAACCGTTACGAGCAGTACTTC
.	.	TRBV10-3	TRBJ2-3	CAINSGSDTQYF	TGTGCCATCAATTCCGGGTCAGATACGCAGTATTTT
few	.	TRBV19	TRBJ2-1	CASSATSQGHEQFF	TGTGCCAGTAGTGCGACCTCACAGGGTCATGAGCAGTTCTTC
.	.	TRBV10-3	TRBJ1-6	CAISDGTSNNSPLHF	TGTGCCATCAGTGATGGCACAAGTAATAATTCACCCCTCCACTTT
few	TRBD1	TRBV30	TRBJ2-7	CAWSARRTGGSRSLPYEQYF	TGTGCCTGGAGTGCGAGACGGACAGGAGGTTCTAGGAGTTTACCCTACGAGCAGTACTTC